Below are 8 T cell receptor beta chains sequenced from a single sample in a study of monozygotic twins with inflammatory bowel disease. TCRdb reanalyzed the 5' RACE reads, giving one entry per CDR3 protein sequence and no DNA. The data include around 99,000 distinct CDR3 sequences; the top ten clones carry roughly 12%. The source material was blood. These TCRs come from a human donor with ulcerative colitis or Crohn's disease, or a healthy co-twin of an affected twin (not recorded which).

The chain has TRBV12-3 or TRBV12-4 and TRBJ2-3; TCRdb designates TRBD2, a call that cannot be tested without DNA. The CDR3 totals 15 residues. The CDR3 here is CASSPLAQSTDTQYF.

The V and J genes are TRBV27 and TRBJ1-4; TCRdb calls TRBD1, which cannot be checked without DNA. The CDR3 runs 13 residues. Looked up from germline, CDR1 is MNHEY and CDR2 is SMNVEV (reference sequence). The CDR3 region is CASKGIREEKLFF. Based on the CDR3 plus reference TRBV27 and TRBJ1-4, the full variable domain is EAQVTQNPRYLITVTGKKLTVTCSQNMNHEYMSWYRQDPGLGLRQIYYSMNVEVTDKGDVPEGYKVSRKEKRNFPLILESPSPNQTSLYFCASKGIREEKLFFGSGTQLSVL.

The V gene is TRBV11-1, the J gene TRBJ1-1; TCRdb's D call of TRBD1 is untestable without DNA. This CDR3 spans 14 amino acids. Germline CDR1 is SGHAT and CDR2 is FQDESV (reference sequence). CDR3 in amino acids: CASSLSQGATEAFF.

The chain combines TRBV7-2 with TRBJ1-5; TCRdb reports TRBD1, a call that lacks DNA to check it against. The CDR3 contains 14 residues. Germline V lookup: CDR1 SGHTA, CDR2 FQGNSA. CDR3 residues: CASSLATGDQPQHF.

The rearrangement joins TRBV20-1 to TRBJ2-7. The CDR3 spans 16 residues. Germline lookup yields CDR1 DFQATT and CDR2 SNEGSKA (reference sequence). The CDR3 is CSARNVVWPRSYEQYF.

Here the CDR3 reads CASSHSSGVMDEQYF. The chain carries TRBV6-5 and TRBJ2-7. CDR3 length equals 15 residues. Germline CDR1 reads MNHEY; CDR2 reads SVGAGI.

V usage is TRBV27 and J usage is TRBJ2-3; checking the TCRdb D call of TRBD2 is not possible without DNA. CDR1 is MNHEY and CDR2 is SMNVEV in the germline V gene (reference sequence). This CDR3 has 14 amino acids. CDR3: CASSFSGYTDTQYF.

The V gene is TRBV12-3 or TRBV12-4, the J gene TRBJ2-7; the D gene TCRdb calls, TRBD2, cannot be checked with no DNA. The length of the CDR3 is 14 residues. The CDR3 sequence is CASSLGGGPYEQYF.